Each of the 11 T cell receptor beta chains below was sequenced from the same sample in a study of identical twins (dated by TCRdb to about 2016). Library generation was performed with 5' RACE. Sequenced on an Illumina HiSeq 2000. Starting from the raw public reads, TCRdb applied fastp trimming at Q25, assembled clones with MiXCR and retained in-frame beta chains. Identical CDR3 protein sequences are pooled into one entry, listed with their most common genes and DNA. Counted in this sample were about 300,000 distinct CDR3 sequences; roughly 12% of them appeared once. The ten largest clones take up about 7% of the sample. These same records also appear under a second study, on yellow fever vaccine responses in identical twins.

Sequenced sample: CD8+ T cells sorted from blood. The receptor set was obtained from a woman aged 18-30 years in good health.

This clonotype has at least ten counts. This chain uses TRBV5-1 with TRBJ2-5; TRBD1 matches 7 bases. The CDR3 consists of 15 residues. The germline V gene has CDR1 SGHRS and CDR2 YFSETQ. J was trimmed by 2 bases and V by 2 bases; bases with no gene match: 6. The CDR3 sequence is CASSLEAQGQETQYF. For the CDR3, the DNA is TGCGCCAGCAGCTTAGAGGCACAGGGGCAAGAGACCCAGTACTTC.

This clonotype was detected ten times or more. The chain recombines TRBV7-9 with TRBJ2-5, with D hard to call. V lost 2 bases, J lost 4 bases, and 11 bases lay in between. The CDR3 length is 14 residues. Germline CDR1 SEHNR, CDR2 FQNEAQ (reference sequence). Here the CDR3 reads CASSLSQRRETQYF. CDR3 in DNA: TGTGCCAGCAGCTTATCCCAGCGTCGAGAGACCCAGTACTTC.

V is TRBV6-5 and J is TRBJ2-1; 9 positions match TRBD2. The CDR3 spans 15 residues. V lost 2 bases, J lost 6 bases, and 5 bases stayed unmatched. From germline, CDR1 is MNHEY and CDR2 SVGAGI. DNA for the CDR3: TGTGCCAGCAGTTACACCGGACTAGCGTCCAATGAGCAGTTCTTC. It translates to CASSYTGLASNEQFF.

This clonotype was found many times. The chain has TRBV20-1 and TRBJ2-1, with a weak D call TRBD1 (6 bases). V lost 0 bases and J 7 bases, leaving 13 bases between the germline ends. Germline V gene lookup returns CDR1 DFQATT and CDR2 SNEGSKA (reference sequence). The CDR3 is 14 residues long. DNA of the CDR3: TGCAGTGCTAGAGACAGGGGCTTGGGGAATGAGCAGTTCTTC. This translates into CSARDRGLGNEQFF.

This clonotype has a handful of counts. The chain joins TRBV4-1 to TRBJ2-3; D could derive from TRBD1 or TRBD2 (5 bases each). Germline assignment: CDR1 MGHRA and CDR2 YSYEKL. CDR3 length equals 16 residues. V lost 0 bases and J 2 bases, leaving 12 bases between the germline ends. CDR3 region: CASSQDTSGPTDTQYF. In DNA, the CDR3 is TGCGCCAGCAGCCAAGATACTTCGGGGCCCACAGATACGCAGTATTTT.

The V call is TRBV28, the J call TRBJ1-3, with D unclear. The CDR3 length is 15 residues. In germline, CDR1 is MDHEN, CDR2 SYDVKM. Trimming took 2 bases from V and 0 from J, leaving 8 bases between them. The CDR3 sequence: CASSLTQSSGNTIYF. For the CDR3, the DNA is TGTGCCAGCAGTTTAACCCAAAGCTCTGGAAACACCATATATTTT.

This clonotype has only a few counts. This chain uses TRBV28 with TRBJ2-1; 8 nucleotides agree with TRBD2. This CDR3 spans 19 amino acids. The trim removed 1 base at V and 7 bases at J, leaving 18 bases unmatched. Germline V lookup: CDR1 MDHEN, CDR2 SYDVKM. In nucleotides, the CDR3 is TGTGCCAGCAGTTTATTGTCCGCCGCGGGGGGACCCTCTGGGAATGAGCAGTTCTTC. It is translated as CASSLLSAAGGPSGNEQFF. The full variable domain, completed using reference TRBV28 and TRBJ2-1, is DVKVTQSSRYLVKRTGEKVFLECVQDMDHENMFWYRQDPGLGLRLIYFSYDVKMKEKGDIPEGYSVSREKKERFSLILESASTNQTSMYLCASSLLSAAGGPSGNEQFFGPGTRLTVL.

The chain employs TRBV13 and TRBJ1-5; tentatively, D is TRBD1 (5 bases). The CDR3 spans 15 residues. Trimming left V 3 bases short and J 4 bases short, with 13 bases between. Germline V gene sequence: CDR1 PRHDT, CDR2 FYEKMQ (reference sequence). CDR3 amino acids: CASSLAASGNQPQHF. The CDR3 nucleotides are TGTGCCAGCAGCTTGGCGGCCTCAGGGAATCAGCCCCAGCATTTT.

The rearrangement uses TRBV10-2 and TRBJ2-3; D is unclear. Germline V gene lookup returns CDR1 WSHSY and CDR2 SAAADI. Trimming took off 3 bases at V and 2 bases at J, with 6 bases between the two ends. CDR3 length: 13 amino acids. This chain's CDR3 is CASSDGHTDTQYF. The CDR3, as DNA: TGCGCCAGCAGTGATGGCCACACAGATACGCAGTATTTT.

There are a few counts of this clonotype. The chain links TRBV13 to TRBJ2-7, with 7 bases matching TRBD2. The CDR3 has 14 residues. J gave up 4 bases and V 3 bases, and 6 bases lay outside the gene matches. Germline assignment: CDR1 PRHDT and CDR2 FYEKMQ (reference sequence). Here the CDR3 DNA reads TGTGCCAGCAGCTTGGGAGGGAATTTGTACGAGCAGTACTTC. It specifies CASSLGGNLYEQYF.

This clonotype was recorded a few times. This CDR3 reads CATSSPRPQGPTNYGYTF. CDR3 coding DNA: TGTGCCACCAGCAGTCCCCGACCACAGGGGCCTACTAACTATGGCTACACCTTC. The chain joins TRBV15 to TRBJ1-2; 7 positions match TRBD1. The CDR3 spans 18 residues. The V segment lost 3 bases and the J segment 0 bases; nucleotides outside the gene matches: 13. Germline assignment: CDR1 LNHNV and CDR2 YYDKDF (reference sequence).